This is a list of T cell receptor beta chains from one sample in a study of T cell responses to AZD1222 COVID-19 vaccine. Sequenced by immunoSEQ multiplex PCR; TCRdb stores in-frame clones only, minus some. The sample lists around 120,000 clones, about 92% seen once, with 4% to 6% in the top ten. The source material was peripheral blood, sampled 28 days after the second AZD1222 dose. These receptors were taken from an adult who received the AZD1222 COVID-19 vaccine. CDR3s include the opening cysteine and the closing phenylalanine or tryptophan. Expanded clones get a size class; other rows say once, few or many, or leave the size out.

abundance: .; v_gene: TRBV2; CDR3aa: CASSDPRGGLRTEAFF
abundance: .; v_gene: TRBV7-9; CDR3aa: CASSPPSKWDTEAFF
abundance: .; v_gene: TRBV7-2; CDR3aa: CASSPLPPPGTGYMFF
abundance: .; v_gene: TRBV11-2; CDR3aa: CASSLLRSGETQYF
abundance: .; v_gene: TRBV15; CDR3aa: CATSRDLGTQETQYF
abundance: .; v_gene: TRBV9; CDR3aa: CASSAGVYGYTF
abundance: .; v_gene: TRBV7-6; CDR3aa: CASSLRLAGARYQETQYF
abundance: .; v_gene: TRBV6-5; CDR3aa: CASSDGKDQPQHF
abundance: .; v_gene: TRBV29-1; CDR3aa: CSVGGQDF
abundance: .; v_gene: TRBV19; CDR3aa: CASSRDTFTEAFF
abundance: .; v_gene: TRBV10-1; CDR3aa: CASSDRSYEQYF
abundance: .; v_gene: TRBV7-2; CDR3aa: CASGTDRAYEQYF
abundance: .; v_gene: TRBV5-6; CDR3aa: CASSSGRRINEKLFF
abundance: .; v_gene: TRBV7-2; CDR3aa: CASSQGRLGEQYF
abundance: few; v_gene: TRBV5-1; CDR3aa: CASSPGDKGNQPQHF
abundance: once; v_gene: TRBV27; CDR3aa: CASSLSIATGLNEQFF
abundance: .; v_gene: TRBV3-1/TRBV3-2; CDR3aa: CASSQVEAAGLCYEQYF
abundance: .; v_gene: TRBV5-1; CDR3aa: CASSLAPNTEAFF
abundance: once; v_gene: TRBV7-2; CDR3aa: CASSLALWGTVEGYTF